Sequencing of this T cell receptor beta chain was carried out in a study of T cells in Graves' hyperthyroidism and ophthalmopathy. Looking at the study overall: At the time of initial diagnosis and before any treatment, peripheral blood was collected.

RNA transcripts provided the source from which TCR beta CDR3 regions were amplified. First-round RT-PCR targeting the TCR CDR3 was performed with the HTBI primer set. One entry per CDR3 protein, called by TCRdb with MiXCR from the multiplex PCR reads. The sample carries approximately 590,000 distinct CDR3 sequences, less than 20% recorded once. This clonotype was observed a handful of times. The CDR3 is made up of 20 amino acids. Germline loops: CDR1 SGHRS, CDR2 YFSETQ. Losses at the gene ends were 0 bases for V and 0 bases for J; bases not matched to a gene: 17. The chain employs TRBV5-1 and TRBJ1-2, with 7 bases lining up with TRBD1. The TCR was taken from a woman aged 30 to 39 with Graves' hyperthyroidism. Sequencing was done on a sample of blood. The CDR3 nucleotides are TGCGCCAGCAGCTTGGGTACCCGGGACAGTCTTTACAGGACTAACTATGGCTACACCTTC. Translated: CASSLGTRDSLYRTNYGYTF.